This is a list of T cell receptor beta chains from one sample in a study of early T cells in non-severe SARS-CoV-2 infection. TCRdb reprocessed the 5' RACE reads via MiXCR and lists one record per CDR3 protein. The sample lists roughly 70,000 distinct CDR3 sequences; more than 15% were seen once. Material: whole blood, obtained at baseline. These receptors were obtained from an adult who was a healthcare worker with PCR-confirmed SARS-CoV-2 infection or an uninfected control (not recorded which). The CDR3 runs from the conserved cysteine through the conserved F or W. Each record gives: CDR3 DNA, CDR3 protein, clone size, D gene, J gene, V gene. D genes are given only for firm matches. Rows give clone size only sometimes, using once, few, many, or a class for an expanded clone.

cdr3_nt: TGTGCCAGCTCACCGCCCCCCCAGTCCACCGGGGAGCTGTTTTTT; cdr3_aa: CASSPPPQSTGELFF; clone_size: few; d_call: .; j_call: TRBJ2-2; v_call: TRBV18
cdr3_nt: TGTGCCAGCAGCCGGGGACTAGCGGGAGGAAATGAGCAGTTCTTC; cdr3_aa: CASSRGLAGGNEQFF; clone_size: few; d_call: TRBD2; j_call: TRBJ2-1; v_call: TRBV3-1
cdr3_nt: TGTGCCAGCAGCTTCCACAATGAGCAGTTCTTC; cdr3_aa: CASSFHNEQFF; clone_size: few; d_call: .; j_call: TRBJ2-1; v_call: TRBV14
cdr3_nt: TGTGCCAGCAGCTTAGAGGCTAGTACGGTCTACGAGCAGTACTTC; cdr3_aa: CASSLEASTVYEQYF; clone_size: few; d_call: .; j_call: TRBJ2-7; v_call: TRBV11-2
cdr3_nt: TGTGCCAGCAGCCCAGACAGATACGAGCAGTACTTC; cdr3_aa: CASSPDRYEQYF; clone_size: few; d_call: .; j_call: TRBJ2-7; v_call: TRBV9
cdr3_nt: TGCAGTGCTAGGGTCGTCGGGGGATATGGCTACACCTTC; cdr3_aa: CSARVVGGYGYTF; clone_size: few; d_call: .; j_call: TRBJ1-2; v_call: TRBV20-1
cdr3_nt: TGTGCCAGCGGGGACTGGGCCGTGGATGAAAAACTGTTTTTT; cdr3_aa: CASGDWAVDEKLFF; clone_size: .; d_call: .; j_call: TRBJ1-4; v_call: TRBV6-5
cdr3_nt: TGTGCCACCAGCAGGGAGACAGTGCTTAGCGGGAGAGTCGGGGAGCTGTTTTTT; cdr3_aa: CATSRETVLSGRVGELFF; clone_size: .; d_call: TRBD2; j_call: TRBJ2-2; v_call: TRBV15
cdr3_nt: TGTGCCAGTACCCCGGCGGGGGTCGGGGCCAACGTCCTGACTTTC; cdr3_aa: CASTPAGVGANVLTF; clone_size: once; d_call: TRBD2; j_call: TRBJ2-6; v_call: TRBV19
cdr3_nt: TGTGCCAGCAGTGGTAAATCCGGACAGAGCTATAATTCACCCCTCCACTTT; cdr3_aa: CASSGKSGQSYNSPLHF; clone_size: .; d_call: .; j_call: TRBJ1-6; v_call: TRBV6-1
cdr3_nt: TGTGCCAGTAAGATGGACTCCCCCGGGGAGCTGTTTTTT; cdr3_aa: CASKMDSPGELFF; clone_size: many; d_call: .; j_call: TRBJ2-2; v_call: TRBV19
cdr3_nt: TGTGCCAGCAGCCAAGGCCGGGGGGTCTACGAGCAGTACTTC; cdr3_aa: CASSQGRGVYEQYF; clone_size: few; d_call: TRBD2; j_call: TRBJ2-7; v_call: TRBV4-2
cdr3_nt: TGTGCCAGTAGACGGGGGACCCGACAAGAGACCCAGTACTTC; cdr3_aa: CASRRGTRQETQYF; clone_size: .; d_call: .; j_call: TRBJ2-5; v_call: TRBV5-6
cdr3_nt: TGTGCCAGCAGTCCCGGACTAGCGGTTAACACCGGGGAGCTGTTTTTT; cdr3_aa: CASSPGLAVNTGELFF; clone_size: few; d_call: TRBD2; j_call: TRBJ2-2; v_call: TRBV5-5
cdr3_nt: TGTGCCAGCAGGGCCGGGTCGACGAGTAGCTATGGCTACACCTTC; cdr3_aa: CASRAGSTSSYGYTF; clone_size: .; d_call: .; j_call: TRBJ1-2; v_call: TRBV6-6
cdr3_nt: TGTGCCAGCAGCACCAAAGGGGGCCCTCCTGGAAACACCATATATTTT; cdr3_aa: CASSTKGGPPGNTIYF; clone_size: once; d_call: TRBD1; j_call: TRBJ1-3; v_call: TRBV7-2
cdr3_nt: TGTGCCAGCAGCCGAGAACAGGGATGGGGCTACACCTTC; cdr3_aa: CASSREQGWGYTF; clone_size: few; d_call: .; j_call: TRBJ1-2; v_call: TRBV3-1
cdr3_nt: TGCAGTGCTCCCCAGGACTGGGCGGGGGGGGCAGATACGCAGTATTTT; cdr3_aa: CSAPQDWAGGADTQYF; clone_size: .; d_call: TRBD2; j_call: TRBJ2-3; v_call: TRBV20-1
cdr3_nt: TGCAGCGTTGCGAGGGGGACAAGGGCTTCCTACGAGCAGTACTTC; cdr3_aa: CSVARGTRASYEQYF; clone_size: few; d_call: .; j_call: TRBJ2-7; v_call: TRBV29-1
cdr3_nt: TGTGCCATCAGTGACCCCGCTGGGAATCAGCCCCAGCATTTT; cdr3_aa: CAISDPAGNQPQHF; clone_size: many; d_call: .; j_call: TRBJ1-5; v_call: TRBV10-3
cdr3_nt: TGTGCCAGCAGCCTAGTTACTACGGGAGGTATCTACAATGAGCAGTTCTTC; cdr3_aa: CASSLVTTGGIYNEQFF; clone_size: .; d_call: TRBD2; j_call: TRBJ2-1; v_call: TRBV4-2
cdr3_nt: TGTGCCAGCAGTCACGGACAGAATAATGAAAAACTGTTTTTT; cdr3_aa: CASSHGQNNEKLFF; clone_size: .; d_call: .; j_call: TRBJ1-4; v_call: TRBV12-3/TRBV12-4
cdr3_nt: TGTGCCAGCAGCCCCGGGGGGCGGGGGTCAAATGAAAAACTGTTTTTT; cdr3_aa: CASSPGGRGSNEKLFF; clone_size: few; d_call: .; j_call: TRBJ1-4; v_call: TRBV11-2